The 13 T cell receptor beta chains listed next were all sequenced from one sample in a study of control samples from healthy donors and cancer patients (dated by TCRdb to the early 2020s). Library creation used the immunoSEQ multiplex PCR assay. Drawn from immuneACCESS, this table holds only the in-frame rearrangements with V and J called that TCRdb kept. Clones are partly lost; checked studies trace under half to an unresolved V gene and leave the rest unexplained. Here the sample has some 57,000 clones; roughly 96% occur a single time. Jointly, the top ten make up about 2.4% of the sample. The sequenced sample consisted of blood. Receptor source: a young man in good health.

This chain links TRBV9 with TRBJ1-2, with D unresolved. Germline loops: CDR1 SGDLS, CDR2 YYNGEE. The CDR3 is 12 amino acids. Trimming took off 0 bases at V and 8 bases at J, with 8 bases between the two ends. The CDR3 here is CASSVAQGGYTF. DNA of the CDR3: TGTGCCAGCAGCGTAGCTCAAGGAGGCTACACCTTC.

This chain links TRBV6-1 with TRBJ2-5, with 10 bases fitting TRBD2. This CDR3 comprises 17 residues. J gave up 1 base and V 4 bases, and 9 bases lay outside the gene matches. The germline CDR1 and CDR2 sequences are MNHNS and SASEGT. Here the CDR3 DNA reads TGTGCCAGCAGTGGTCGGCTAGCGGGAGCCGCCCAAGAGACCCAGTACTTC. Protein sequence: CASSGRLAGAAQETQYF.

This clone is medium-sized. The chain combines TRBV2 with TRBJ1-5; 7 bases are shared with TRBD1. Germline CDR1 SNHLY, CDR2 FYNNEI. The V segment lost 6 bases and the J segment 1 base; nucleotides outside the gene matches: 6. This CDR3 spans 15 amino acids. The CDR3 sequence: CASSLGQASNQPQHF. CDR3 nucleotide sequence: TGTGCCAGCAGCTTAGGACAGGCCAGCAATCAGCCCCAGCATTTT.

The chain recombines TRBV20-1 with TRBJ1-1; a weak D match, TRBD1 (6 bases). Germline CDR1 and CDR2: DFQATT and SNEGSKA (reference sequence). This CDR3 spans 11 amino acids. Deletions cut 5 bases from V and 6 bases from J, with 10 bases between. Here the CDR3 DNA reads TGCAGTGCTTACTGGACAGCTGAAGCTTTCTTT. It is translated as CSAYWTAEAFF.

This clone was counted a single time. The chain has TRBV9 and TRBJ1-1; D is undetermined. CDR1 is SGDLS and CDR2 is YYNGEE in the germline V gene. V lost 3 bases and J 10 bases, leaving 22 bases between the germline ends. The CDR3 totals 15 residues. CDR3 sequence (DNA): TGTGCCAGCAGCGCCTACGGGGTGGGAACATATGCAGCTTTCTTT. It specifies CASSAYGVGTYAAFF.

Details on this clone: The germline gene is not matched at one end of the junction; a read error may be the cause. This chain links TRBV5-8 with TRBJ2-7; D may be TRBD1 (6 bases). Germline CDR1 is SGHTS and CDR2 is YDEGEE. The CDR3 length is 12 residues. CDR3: CASSPTGGLLSF. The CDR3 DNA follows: TGTGCCAGCAGCCCGACAGGTGGACTCCTTAGCTTC.

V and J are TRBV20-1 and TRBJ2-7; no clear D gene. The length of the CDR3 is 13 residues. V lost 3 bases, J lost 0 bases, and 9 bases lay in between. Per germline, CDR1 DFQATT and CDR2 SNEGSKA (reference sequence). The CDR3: CSASYVVSYEQYF. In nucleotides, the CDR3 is TGCAGTGCTAGTTACGTTGTCTCCTACGAGCAGTACTTC.

CDR3 DNA sequence: TGTGCCAGCAGCTTAATTCTGACAGGGACAGATACGCAGTATTTT. This translates into CASSLILTGTDTQYF. The V call is TRBV5-5, the J call TRBJ2-3; 7 bases align to TRBD1. Germline CDR1 is SGHKS and CDR2 is YYEKEE (reference sequence). The CDR3 spans 15 residues. Trimming cost V 2 bases and J 3 bases; bases outside gene matches: 6. Full variable domain (missing parts from reference TRBV5-5 and TRBJ2-3): DAGVTQSPTHLIKTRGQQVTLRCSPISGHKSVSWYQQVLGQGPQFIFQYYEKEERGRGNFPDRFSARQFPNYSSELNVNALLLGDSALYLCASSLILTGTDTQYFGPGTRLTVL.

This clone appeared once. CDR3 sequence reads: CASIRELAGPPGQYF. Written as DNA, the CDR3 is TGTGCCAGCATTCGGGAACTAGCGGGGCCCCCCGGGCAGTACTTC. This chain links TRBV2 with TRBJ2-7; 10 bases align to TRBD2. Germline V gene data show CDR1 as SNHLY and CDR2 as FYNNEI. There are 15 residues in the CDR3. Trimming cost V 7 bases and J 9 bases; bases outside gene matches: 15.

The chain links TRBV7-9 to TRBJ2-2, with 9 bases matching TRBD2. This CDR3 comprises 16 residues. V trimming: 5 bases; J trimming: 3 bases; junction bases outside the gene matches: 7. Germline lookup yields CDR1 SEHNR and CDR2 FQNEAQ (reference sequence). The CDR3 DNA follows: TGTGCCAGCAGCGGGCGGCTAGCGGGGTACACCGGGGAGCTGTTTTTT. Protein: CASSGRLAGYTGELFF.

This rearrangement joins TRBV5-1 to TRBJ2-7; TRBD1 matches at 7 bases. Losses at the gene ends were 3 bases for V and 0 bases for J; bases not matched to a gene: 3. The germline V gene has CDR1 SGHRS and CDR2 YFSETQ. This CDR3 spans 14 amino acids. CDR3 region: CASSYGTASYEQYF. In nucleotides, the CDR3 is TGCGCCAGCAGCTACGGGACAGCCTCCTACGAGCAGTACTTC. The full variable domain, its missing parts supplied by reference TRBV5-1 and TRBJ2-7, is KAGVTQTPRYLIKTRGQQVTLSCSPISGHRSVSWYQQTPGQGLQFLFEYFSETQRNKGNFPGRFSGRQFSNSRSEMNVSTLELGDSALYLCASSYGTASYEQYFGPGTRLTVT.

CDR3 nucleotide sequence: TGCAGCGTTGATATTCGGGACAGCGACTATGGCTACACCTTC. As protein: CSVDIRDSDYGYTF. This chain joins TRBV29-1 and TRBJ1-2; the match to TRBD1 covers 7 bases. Germline V lookup: CDR1 SQVTM, CDR2 ANQGSEA. The CDR3 extends over 14 amino acids. The ends lost 3 bases at V and 3 bases at J; junction bases unmatched: 7. The whole variable domain, remainder taken from reference TRBV29-1 and TRBJ1-2, is SAVISQKPSRDICQRGTSLTIQCQVDSQVTMMFWYRQQPGQSLTLIATANQGSEATYESGFVIDKFPISRPNLTFSTLTVSNMSPEDSSIYLCSVDIRDSDYGYTFGSGTRLTVV.

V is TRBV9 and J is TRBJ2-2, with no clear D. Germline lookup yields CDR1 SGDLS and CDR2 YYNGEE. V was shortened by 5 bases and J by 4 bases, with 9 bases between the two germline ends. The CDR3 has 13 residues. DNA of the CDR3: TGTGCCAGCAGGCAAGCCGGCACCGGGGAGCTGTTTTTT. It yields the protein CASRQAGTGELFF.